These 11 T cell receptor beta chains were all obtained from the same sample, sequenced in a study of T cell responses to AZD1222 COVID-19 vaccine. Only in-frame clones appear in the TCRdb table, and some are missing; sequencing was by immunoSEQ multiplex PCR. The repertoire holds 85,000 to 120,000 clones, with roughly 80% as singletons. The source was peripheral blood, collected on day 0 of AZD1222 vaccination. The receptors shown here come from an adult in good health.

The chain joins TRBV9 to TRBJ1-2; a possible D gene is TRBD1 (6 bases). Germline V gene data show CDR1 as SGDLS and CDR2 as YYNGEE. The CDR3 length is 15 residues. V was shortened by 3 bases and J by 4 bases, with 16 bases between the two germline ends. The CDR3 loop is CASSASAGDLYGYTF. CDR3 nucleotide sequence: TGTGCCAGCAGCGCGTCGGCAGGGGACCTCTATGGCTACACCTTC.

This clone was counted a single time. This rearrangement joins TRBV19 to TRBJ2-5; 9 bases agree with TRBD2. Germline assignment: CDR1 LNHDA and CDR2 SQIVND (reference sequence). The CDR3 is 15 residues long. With 3 bases clipped from V and 6 bases from J, the junction kept 8 bases outside the gene matches. The CDR3 here is CASSMASGAPKTQYF. The CDR3 DNA follows: TGTGCCAGTAGTATGGCTAGCGGGGCCCCCAAGACCCAGTACTTC. The variable domain in full, with the rest retrieved from reference TRBV19 and TRBJ2-5, is DGGITQSPKYLFRKEGQNVTLSCEQNLNHDAMYWYRQDPGQGLRLIYYSQIVNDFQKGDIAEGYSVSREKKESFPLTVTSAQKNPTAFYLCASSMASGAPKTQYFGPGTRLLVL.

The chain has TRBV12-5 and TRBJ2-5; the match to TRBD1 covers 10 bases. Trimming removed 5 bases from V and 5 bases from J; junction bases left unmatched: 8. This CDR3 region has 15 residues. CDR1 is LGHNT and CDR2 is FRNRAP in the germline V gene. The CDR3 is CASGHAGTGVETQYF. The CDR3 DNA reads as TGTGCTAGTGGTCACGCCGGGACAGGGGTGGAGACCCAGTACTTC.

The J gene is TRBJ2-1, the V gene TRBV5-1; 11 nucleotides align to TRBD2. This CDR3 is built from 15 residues. The germline V gene encodes CDR1 SGHRS and CDR2 YFSETQ. V lost 4 bases and J lost 9; bases outside the gene matches: 9. As DNA, the CDR3 is TGCGCCAGCAGCCCGACTAGCGGGAATCGCGGTGAGCAGTTCTTC. The encoded protein is CASSPTSGNRGEQFF.

This rearrangement joins TRBV27 to TRBJ1-6; no clear D gene. Trimming shortened V by 4 bases and J by 13 bases, and 20 bases separated the two germline ends. This CDR3 is 15 amino acids long. CDR1 MNHEY and CDR2 SMNVEV come from the germline V gene (reference sequence). In nucleotides, the CDR3 is TGTGCCAGCAGTTCATCGGAAGGAATCGGGAGCCCCCTCCACTTT. It translates to CASSSSEGIGSPLHF.

The chain recombines TRBV28 with TRBJ1-1; a weak D match, TRBD1 (6 bases). The germline V and J ends were trimmed by 4 bases and 1 base, with 16 bases remaining between them. Looked up from germline, CDR1 is MDHEN and CDR2 is SYDVKM. This CDR3 spans 16 amino acids. Here the CDR3 reads CASSSAPGTRNTEAFF. DNA of the CDR3: TGTGCCAGCAGTTCGGCCCCCGGGACAAGGAACACTGAAGCTTTCTTT.

The J gene is TRBJ1-4, the V gene TRBV23-1; possible D gene TRBD1, 5 bases. TRBV23-1 is known as an ORF, though its function is uncertain. Trimming cost V 2 bases and J 5 bases, with 15 bases left between them. CDR3 length equals 16 residues. The CDR3 spells CASSQNRLGDNEKLFF. CDR3 sequence (DNA): TGCGCCAGCAGTCAAAACCGCTTGGGGGACAATGAAAAACTGTTTTTT.

The chain uses TRBV12-3 or TRBV12-4 and TRBJ2-3; D is possibly TRBD2 (6 bases). The CDR3 length is 12 residues. V was clipped by 6 bases and J by 8 bases, with 12 bases between them. This chain's CDR3 is CASSVSGGTQYF. The CDR3 DNA reads TGTGCCAGCAGCGTGTCCGGGGGTACGCAGTATTTT.

CDR3 region: CASSLTVNYGYTF. The CDR3 coding sequence is TGTGCCAGTAGTCTGACGGTTAACTATGGCTACACCTTC. V usage is TRBV19 and J usage is TRBJ1-2; no definite D call. Germline V gene lookup returns CDR1 LNHDA and CDR2 SQIVND (reference sequence). The CDR3 is 13 residues long. Trimming left V 5 bases short and J 1 base short, with 8 bases between.

This sequence joins TRBV5-8 and TRBJ2-6; TRBD1 matches 9 bases. The CDR3 spans 19 residues. From germline, CDR1 is SGHTS and CDR2 YDEGEE. J gave up 1 base and V 3 bases, and 11 bases lay outside the gene matches. The CDR3 DNA reads TGTGCCAGCAGCTCAAAAGCGGGGACAGGGTCATCTGGGGCCAACGTCCTGACTTTC. Amino acid sequence: CASSSKAGTGSSGANVLTF.

The chain joins TRBV12-3 or TRBV12-4 to TRBJ1-1, with D perhaps TRBD1 (6 bases). CDR3 length: 12 amino acids. Trimming cost V 3 bases and J 10 bases, with 12 bases left between them. CDR3 protein: CASSFPAGAAFF. The CDR3 nucleotides read TGTGCCAGCAGTTTCCCCGCGGGGGCAGCTTTCTTT.